The clone carrying this TCR beta chain was detected only once. Its antigen is as yet unknown. The source of the sample is a study of a mutant IDH1 vaccine in newly diagnosed glioma. Time point reported: week 5, during vaccination. A single vaccine dose contained 300 ug of mutant IDH1 20-mer peptide, and topical imiquimod was used with it. Germline CDR1 SGHTA, CDR2 FQGTGA. This CDR3 has 15 residues. The trim removed 4 bases at V and 4 bases at J, leaving 5 bases unmatched. Sequencing used immunoSEQ multiplex PCR; TCRdb keeps in-frame clones, though not all of them. The sample carries over 25,000 clones, roughly nine tenths recorded once.

The sequence was obtained from a woman between 40 and 55 years old with glioma. Some clones in this sample may be carry-over from other donors' samples. Source: peripheral blood mononuclear cells (PBMCs), taken from a glioma patient whose treatment included an IDH1 peptide vaccine. The rearrangement links TRBV7-3 to TRBJ2-5; 11 bases fit TRBD2. The CDR3 nucleotides read TGTGCCAGCAGCTCACTAGGGACTAGCGGAGAGACCCAGTACTTC. Protein: CASSSLGTSGETQYF.